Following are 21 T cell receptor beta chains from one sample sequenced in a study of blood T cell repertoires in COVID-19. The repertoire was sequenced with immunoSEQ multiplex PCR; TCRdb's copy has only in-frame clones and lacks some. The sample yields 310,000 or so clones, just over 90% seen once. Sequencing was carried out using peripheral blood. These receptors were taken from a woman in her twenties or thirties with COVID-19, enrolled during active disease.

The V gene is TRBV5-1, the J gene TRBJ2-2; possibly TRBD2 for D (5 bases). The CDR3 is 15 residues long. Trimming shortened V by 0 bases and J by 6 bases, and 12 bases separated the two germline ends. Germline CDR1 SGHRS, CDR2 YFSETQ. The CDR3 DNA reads TGCGCCAGCAGCTTGGTGGGAACGGAGGCCGGGGAGCTGTTTTTT. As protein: CASSLVGTEAGELFF.

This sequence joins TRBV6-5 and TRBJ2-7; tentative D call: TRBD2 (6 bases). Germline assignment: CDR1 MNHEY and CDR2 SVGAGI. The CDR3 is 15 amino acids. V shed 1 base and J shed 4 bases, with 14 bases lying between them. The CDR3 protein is CASSYLPGLSYEQYF. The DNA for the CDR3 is TGTGCCAGCAGTTACTTACCGGGACTGAGTTACGAGCAGTACTTC.

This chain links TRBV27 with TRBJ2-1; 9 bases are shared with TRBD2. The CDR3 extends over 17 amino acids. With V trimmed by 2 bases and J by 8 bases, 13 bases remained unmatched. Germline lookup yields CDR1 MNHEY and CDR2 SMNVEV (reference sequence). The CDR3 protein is CASSLKAGREGLHEQFF. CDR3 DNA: TGTGCCAGCAGTTTAAAAGCGGGGCGGGAGGGCCTTCATGAGCAGTTCTTC.

The CDR3 nucleotides read TGCAGCGTTCTTAACCCCGGGACCGGGGAGCTGTTTTTT. It encodes CSVLNPGTGELFF. This chain links TRBV29-1 with TRBJ2-2; D unresolved. The germline V gene has CDR1 SQVTM and CDR2 ANQGSEA. Trimming took 5 bases from V and 5 from J, leaving 12 bases between them. CDR3 size: 13 residues.

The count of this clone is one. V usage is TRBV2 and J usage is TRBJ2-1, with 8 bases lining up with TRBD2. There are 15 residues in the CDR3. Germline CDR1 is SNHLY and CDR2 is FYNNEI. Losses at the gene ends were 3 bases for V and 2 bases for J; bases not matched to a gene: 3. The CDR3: CASSDAAGAYNEQFF. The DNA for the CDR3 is TGTGCCAGCAGTGACGCAGCGGGGGCCTACAATGAGCAGTTCTTC.

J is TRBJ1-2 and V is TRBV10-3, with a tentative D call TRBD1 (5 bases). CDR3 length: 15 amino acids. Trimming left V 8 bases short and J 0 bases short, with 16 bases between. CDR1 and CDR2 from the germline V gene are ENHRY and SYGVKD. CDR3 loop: CAIAGNRKSNYGYTF. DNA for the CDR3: TGTGCCATCGCCGGTAACAGGAAATCTAACTATGGCTACACCTTC.

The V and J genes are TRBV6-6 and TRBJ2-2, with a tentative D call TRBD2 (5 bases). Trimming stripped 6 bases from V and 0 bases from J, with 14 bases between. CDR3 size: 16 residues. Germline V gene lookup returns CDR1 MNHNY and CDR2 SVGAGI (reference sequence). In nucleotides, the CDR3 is TGTGCCAGCAGCCCTACTAGGTCCGCGAACACCGGGGAGCTGTTTTTT. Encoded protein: CASSPTRSANTGELFF.

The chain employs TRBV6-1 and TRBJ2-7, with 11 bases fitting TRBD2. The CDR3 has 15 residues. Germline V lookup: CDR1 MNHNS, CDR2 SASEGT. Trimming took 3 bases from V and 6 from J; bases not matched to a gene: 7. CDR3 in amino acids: CASSEWVAGGGEQYF. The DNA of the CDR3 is TGTGCCAGCAGTGAGTGGGTAGCGGGAGGGGGCGAGCAGTACTTC.

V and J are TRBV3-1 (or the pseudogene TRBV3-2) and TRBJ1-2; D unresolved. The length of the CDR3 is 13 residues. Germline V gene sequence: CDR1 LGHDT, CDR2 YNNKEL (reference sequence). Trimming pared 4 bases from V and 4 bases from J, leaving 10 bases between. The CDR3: CASSPGGAYGYTF. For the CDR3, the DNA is TGTGCCAGCAGCCCCGGAGGAGCCTATGGCTACACCTTC.

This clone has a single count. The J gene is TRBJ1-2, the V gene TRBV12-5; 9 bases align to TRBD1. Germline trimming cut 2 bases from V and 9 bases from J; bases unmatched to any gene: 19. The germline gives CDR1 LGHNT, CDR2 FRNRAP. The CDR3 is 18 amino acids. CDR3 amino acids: CASGLLPLRQGGSFSYTF. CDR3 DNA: TGTGCTAGTGGTTTGCTGCCCCTTCGACAGGGGGGTTCCTTTAGCTACACCTTC.

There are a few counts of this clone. CDR3 nucleotides: TGCAGTGCTAGTGGACGCGGCCATCAGCCCCAGCATTTT. Protein: CSASGRGHQPQHF. The rearrangement links TRBV20-1 to TRBJ1-5; D remains unclear. V shed 3 bases and J shed 5 bases, with 11 bases lying between them. CDR1 DFQATT and CDR2 SNEGSKA come from the germline V gene (reference sequence). The CDR3 has 13 amino acids.

CDR3 in amino acids: CAAFVRSGNTIYF. The CDR3 DNA is TGTGCCGCCTTCGTTCGGTCTGGAAACACCATATATTTT. This chain links TRBV12-3 or TRBV12-4 with TRBJ1-3; D is uncertain. The CDR3 runs 13 residues. V dropped 11 bases and J dropped 1 base, with 12 bases sitting between them.

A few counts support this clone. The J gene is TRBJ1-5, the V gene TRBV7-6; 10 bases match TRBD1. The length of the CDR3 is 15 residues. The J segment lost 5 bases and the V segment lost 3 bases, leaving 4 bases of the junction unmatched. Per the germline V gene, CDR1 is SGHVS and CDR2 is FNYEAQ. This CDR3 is CASSFGTGEDQPQHF. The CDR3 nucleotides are TGTGCCAGCAGCTTCGGGACAGGGGAGGATCAGCCCCAGCATTTT.

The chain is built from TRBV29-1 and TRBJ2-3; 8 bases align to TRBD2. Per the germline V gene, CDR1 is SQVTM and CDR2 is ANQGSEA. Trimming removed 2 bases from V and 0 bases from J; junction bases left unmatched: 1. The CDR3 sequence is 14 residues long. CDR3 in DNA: TGCAGCGTTGAAACTAGCGGAAGCACAGATACGCAGTATTTT. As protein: CSVETSGSTDTQYF.

The CDR3 DNA follows: TGTGCCAGCAGCCGGACAGGAGGGATAACTAATGAAAAACTGTTTTTT. This encodes CASSRTGGITNEKLFF. V usage is TRBV28 and J usage is TRBJ1-4; 7 bases align to TRBD1. Germline V CDR1 and CDR2: MDHEN, SYDVKM. The CDR3 has 16 residues. Germline trimming cut 6 bases from V and 1 base from J; bases unmatched to any gene: 8.

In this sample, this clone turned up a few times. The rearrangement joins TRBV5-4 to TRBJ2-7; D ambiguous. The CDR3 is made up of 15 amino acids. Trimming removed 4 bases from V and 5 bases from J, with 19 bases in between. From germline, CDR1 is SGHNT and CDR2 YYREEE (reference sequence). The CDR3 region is CASSPQRRSRDEQYF. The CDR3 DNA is TGTGCCAGCAGCCCCCAACGAAGAAGCCGGGACGAGCAGTACTTC.

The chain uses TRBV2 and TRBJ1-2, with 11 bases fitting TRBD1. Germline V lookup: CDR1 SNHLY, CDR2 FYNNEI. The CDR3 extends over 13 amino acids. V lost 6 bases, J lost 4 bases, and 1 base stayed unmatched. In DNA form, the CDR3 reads TGTGCCAGCAGCGGGACAGGGGGCTATGGCTACACCTTC. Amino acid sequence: CASSGTGGYGYTF.

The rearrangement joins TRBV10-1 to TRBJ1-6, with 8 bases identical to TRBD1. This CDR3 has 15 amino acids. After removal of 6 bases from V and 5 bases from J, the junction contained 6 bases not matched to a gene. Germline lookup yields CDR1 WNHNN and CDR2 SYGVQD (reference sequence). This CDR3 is CASRPDRGDNSPLHF. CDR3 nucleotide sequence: TGCGCCAGCAGACCCGACAGGGGCGATAATTCACCCCTCCACTTT.

The CDR3 DNA follows: TGTGCCAGCAGTTTGGACAGGGGATCCACAGATACGCAGTATTTT. Protein product: CASSLDRGSTDTQYF. The chain employs TRBV28 and TRBJ2-3; TRBD1 agrees at 9 bases. CDR3 length: 15 amino acids. Germline trimming cut 3 bases from V and 2 bases from J; bases unmatched to any gene: 3. The V gene's germline CDR1 is MDHEN and CDR2 SYDVKM.

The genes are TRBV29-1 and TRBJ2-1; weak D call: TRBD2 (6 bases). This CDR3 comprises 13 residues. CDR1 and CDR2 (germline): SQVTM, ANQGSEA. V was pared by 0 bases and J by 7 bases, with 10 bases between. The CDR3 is CSVEEIGGNEQFF. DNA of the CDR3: TGCAGCGTTGAAGAAATAGGAGGGAATGAGCAGTTCTTC.

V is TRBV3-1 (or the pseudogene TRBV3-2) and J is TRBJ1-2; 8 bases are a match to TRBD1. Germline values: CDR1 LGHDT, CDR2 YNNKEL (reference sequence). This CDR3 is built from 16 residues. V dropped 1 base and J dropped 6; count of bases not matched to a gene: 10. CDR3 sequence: CASSQVRGQGADGYTF. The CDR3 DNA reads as TGTGCCAGCAGCCAAGTCCGAGGGCAGGGGGCTGATGGCTACACCTTC.